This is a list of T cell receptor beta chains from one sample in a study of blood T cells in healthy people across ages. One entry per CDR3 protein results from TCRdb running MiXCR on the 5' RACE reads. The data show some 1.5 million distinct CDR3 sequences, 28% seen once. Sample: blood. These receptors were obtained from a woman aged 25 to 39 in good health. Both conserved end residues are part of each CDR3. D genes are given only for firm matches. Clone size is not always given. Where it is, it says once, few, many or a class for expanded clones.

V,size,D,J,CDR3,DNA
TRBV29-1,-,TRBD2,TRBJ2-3,CSVEDLAGAQYF,TGCAGCGTTGAAGATCTAGCGGGAGCGCAGTATTTT
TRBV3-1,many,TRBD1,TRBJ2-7,CASSRPGTGFEQYF,TGTGCCAGCAGTCGTCCCGGGACAGGGTTCGAGCAGTACTTC
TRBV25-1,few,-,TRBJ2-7,CASSEPGSVYEQYF,TGTGCCAGCAGTGAGCCAGGGTCAGTCTACGAGCAGTACTTC
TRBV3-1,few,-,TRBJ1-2,CASSQEAQVEGYTF,TGTGCCAGCAGCCAAGAGGCACAGGTGGAGGGCTACACCTTC
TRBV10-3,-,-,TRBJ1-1,CAIRDDAEAFF,TGTGCCATCAGGGATGATGCTGAAGCTTTCTTT
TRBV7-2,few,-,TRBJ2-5,CASSLAADQETQYF,TGTGCCAGCAGCTTAGCGGCAGACCAAGAGACCCAGTACTTC
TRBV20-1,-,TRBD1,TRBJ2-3,CSATETGLGDTQYF,TGCAGTGCCACTGAGACAGGGCTGGGGGATACGCAGTATTTT
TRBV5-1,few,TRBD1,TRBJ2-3,CASSYGTATSTDTQYF,TGCGCCAGCAGCTATGGGACAGCAACTAGCACAGATACGCAGTATTTT
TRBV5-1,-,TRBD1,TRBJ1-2,CASSWGTDVRYGCTF,TGCGCCAGCAGCTGGGGGACAGACGTTAGGTATGGCTGCACCTTC
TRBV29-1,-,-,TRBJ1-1,CGVETRGRRGAFF,TGCGGCGTTGAGACGAGGGGGAGGCGAGGGGCTTTCTTT
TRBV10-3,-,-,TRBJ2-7,CAVRGGGLVSHEQYF,TGTGCCGTCAGGGGGGGCGGACTAGTTTCCCACGAGCAGTACTTC
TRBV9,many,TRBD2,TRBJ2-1,CASSVGLAGAYNEQFF,TGTGCCAGCAGCGTAGGGCTAGCGGGGGCCTACAATGAGCAGTTCTTC
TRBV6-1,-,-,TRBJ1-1,CASSGRQEGAKAFF,TGTGCCAGCAGTGGACGACAGGAAGGGGCGAAAGCTTTCTTT
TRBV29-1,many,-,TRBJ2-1,CSGLTVAEQFF,TGCAGCGGACTTACAGTGGCTGAGCAGTTCTTC
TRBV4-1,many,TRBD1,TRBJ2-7,CASSPTGVYEQYF,TGCGCCAGCAGCCCCACAGGGGTGTACGAGCAGTACTTC
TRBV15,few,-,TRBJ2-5,CATSWTVGSDQETQYF,TGTGCCACCAGCTGGACCGTGGGCAGCGACCAAGAGACCCAGTACTTC
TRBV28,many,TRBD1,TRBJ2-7,CASGQGAPDEQYF,TGTGCCAGCGGACAGGGGGCGCCGGATGAGCAGTACTTC
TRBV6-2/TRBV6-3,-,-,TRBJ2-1,CASSCSTPLYNEQFF,TGTGCCAGCAGTTGCTCTACGCCCCTCTACAATGAGCAGTTCTTC
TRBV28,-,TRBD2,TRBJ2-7,CASREGLAGGNYEQYF,TGTGCCAGCCGGGAGGGACTAGCGGGGGGTAACTACGAGCAGTACTTC
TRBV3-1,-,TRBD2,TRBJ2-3,CASSHGLADTQYF,TGTGCCAGCAGCCACGGACTAGCAGATACGCAGTATTTT
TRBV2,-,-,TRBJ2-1,CASRRNWGAYNEQFF,TGTGCCAGCAGACGAAACTGGGGGGCGTACAATGAGCAGTTCTTC
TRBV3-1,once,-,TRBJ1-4,CASNSRTNEKLVF,TGTGCCAGCAACTCAAGAACGAATGAAAAACTGGTTTTT
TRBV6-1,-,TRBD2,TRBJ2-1,CASSDPSGVKYNEQFF,TGTGCCAGCAGTGATCCTAGCGGGGTCAAATACAATGAGCAGTTCTTC
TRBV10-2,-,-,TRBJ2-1,CASRDRGIYNEQFF,TGCGCCAGCAGGGATAGAGGGATATACAATGAGCAGTTCTTC
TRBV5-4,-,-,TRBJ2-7,CASSEDGAYEQYF,TGTGCCAGCAGCGAGGACGGGGCGTACGAGCAGTACTTC
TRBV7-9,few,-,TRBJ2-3,CASSFPDRTTDTQYF,TGTGCCAGCAGCTTCCCCGACAGGACCACAGATACGCAGTATTTT
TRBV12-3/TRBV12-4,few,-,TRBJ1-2,CASSLRTGLGYTF,TGTGCCAGCAGTTTACGTACGGGGCTTGGCTACACCTTC
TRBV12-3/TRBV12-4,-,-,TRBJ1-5,CASRPGTRNQPQHF,TGTGCCAGCAGACCCGGGACGAGAAATCAGCCCCAGCATTTT
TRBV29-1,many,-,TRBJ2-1,CSVEWPNGNNEQFF,TGCAGCGTTGAATGGCCTAACGGGAACAATGAGCAGTTCTTC
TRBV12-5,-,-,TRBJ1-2,CASGLISGNYGYTF,TGTGCTAGTGGTTTGATTAGCGGCAACTATGGCTACACCTTC
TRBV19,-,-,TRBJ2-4,CASSITVSFKNIQYF,TGTGCCAGTAGTATAACGGTCTCGTTTAAAAACATTCAGTACTTC
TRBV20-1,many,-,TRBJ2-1,CSASPRAGNEQFF,TGCAGTGCTAGCCCTCGGGCGGGGAATGAGCAGTTCTTC
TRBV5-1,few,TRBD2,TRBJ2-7,CASSRSGSTSYEQYF,TGCGCCAGCAGCCGTAGCGGGAGCACCTCCTACGAGCAGTACTTC
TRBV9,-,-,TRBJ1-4,CASSVAGTPTTNEKLFF,TGTGCCAGCAGCGTGGCAGGAACCCCAACAACTAATGAAAAACTGTTTTTT
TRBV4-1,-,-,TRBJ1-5,CASSQDLRWPPQHF,TGCGCCAGCAGCCAAGATCTAAGGTGGCCGCCCCAGCATTTT
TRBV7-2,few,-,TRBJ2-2,CASSLASQRWTGELFF,TGTGCCAGCAGCTTAGCTTCCCAGCGGTGGACCGGGGAGCTGTTTTTT
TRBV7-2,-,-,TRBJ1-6,CASSPRYRGTRNSPLHF,TGTGCCAGCAGCCCGAGATACCGGGGAACGCGAAATTCACCCCTCCACTTT
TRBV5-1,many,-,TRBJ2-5,CASRRAALSQETQYF,TGCGCCAGCAGGAGGGCTGCTTTATCCCAAGAGACCCAGTACTTC
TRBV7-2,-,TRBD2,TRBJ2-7,CASSTPRLAGGGEQYF,TGTGCCAGCAGCACTCCTCGACTAGCGGGAGGTGGCGAGCAGTACTTC
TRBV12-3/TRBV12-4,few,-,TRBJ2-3,CASGGLTDTQYF,TGTGCCAGCGGGGGTCTCACAGATACGCAGTATTTT
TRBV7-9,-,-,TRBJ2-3,CAGSFVSTDTQYF,TGTGCCGGCAGCTTCGTAAGCACAGATACGCAGTATTTT
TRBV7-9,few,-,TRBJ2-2,CASSFDGLNTGELFF,TGTGCCAGCAGCTTTGACGGATTGAACACCGGGGAGCTGTTTTTT
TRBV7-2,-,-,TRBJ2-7,CASSLDKFYEQYF,TGTGCCAGCAGCCTCGACAAGTTCTACGAGCAGTACTTC
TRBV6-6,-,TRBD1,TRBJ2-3,CAIRGQGTDTQYF,TGTGCCATCCGGGGACAGGGTACAGATACGCAGTATTTT
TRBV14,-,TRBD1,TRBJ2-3,CASSQDYGTGGLTDTQYF,TGTGCCAGCAGCCAAGATTACGGGACAGGGGGTTTAACAGATACGCAGTATTTT
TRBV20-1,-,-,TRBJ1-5,CRGRLRDQPQHF,TGCAGAGGTCGGCTAAGGGATCAGCCCCAGCATTTT
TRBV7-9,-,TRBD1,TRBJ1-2,CASSPWDRIIYGYTF,TGTGCCAGCAGCCCCTGGGACAGGATCATCTATGGCTACACCTTC
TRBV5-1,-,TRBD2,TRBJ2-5,CASSQSGTRGQETQYF,TGCGCCAGCAGCCAGAGTGGGACTAGGGGACAAGAGACCCAGTACTTC
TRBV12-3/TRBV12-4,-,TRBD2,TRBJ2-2,CASSSIAGVGELFF,TGTGCCAGCAGTTCTATAGCGGGAGTCGGGGAGCTGTTTTTT
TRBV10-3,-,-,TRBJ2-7,CAISESGAEQYF,TGTGCCATCAGTGAGTCCGGAGCCGAGCAGTACTTC
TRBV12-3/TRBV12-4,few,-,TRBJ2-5,CASRPTWATETQYF,TGTGCCAGCAGGCCAACATGGGCCACAGAGACCCAGTACTTC
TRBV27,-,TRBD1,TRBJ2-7,CAGSLTPGTGDYEQYF,TGTGCCGGCAGTCTGACCCCCGGGACAGGGGACTACGAGCAGTACTTC
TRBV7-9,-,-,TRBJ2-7,CASSRFGYEQYF,TGTGCCAGCAGCCGGTTTGGCTACGAGCAGTACTTC